This T cell receptor (beta chain) derives from a study of identical twins. Via MiXCR, TCRdb re-called the 5' RACE reads, giving one row per CDR3 protein. The sample carries around 530,000 distinct CDR3 sequences, about 15% recorded once. The table lists this clonotype with a few counts. These data also formed part of another study, on yellow fever vaccine responses in identical twins.

Specimen: CD4+ T cells sorted from blood. This receptor was taken from a woman under 30 in good health.

The CDR3 reads CASSQLGLGEQYV. The CDR3 bases are TGTGCCAGCAGCCAATTGGGTTTGGGCGAGCAGTACGTC. The genes are TRBV7-9 and TRBJ2-7; no reliable D call. Trimming removed 5 bases at V and 6 bases at J, with 14 bases between. Per the germline V gene, CDR1 is SEHNR and CDR2 is FQNEAQ (reference sequence). The length of the CDR3 is 13 residues.